This T cell receptor (beta chain) was identified during a study of T cell clonotyping in hematopoietic cell transplantation. Study in general: Recipient samples before transplant were obtained post-cytoreduction. Whole-study results and caveats: Without cell sorting, CD4 versus CD8 contributions remain unresolved. After transplant, recipient diversity fell while pathologically expanded clonotypes grew through day 180. Few recipient clonotypes overlapped donors; over 97% were de novo at given depth.

Details on this clone: What it recognizes is unknown.

Clones were read by immunoSEQ multiplex PCR, and TCRdb kept only the in-frame ones, dropping some. The table has about 45,000 clones, approximately 80% seen once. V lost 8 bases, J lost 0 bases, and 11 bases lay in between. The CDR3 extends over 15 amino acids. Per the germline V gene, CDR1 is MNHNY and CDR2 is SVGAGI (reference sequence). Specified time point: recipient sample about 28 days before transplant, after cytoreduction. The sequenced sample was peripheral blood mononuclear cells, obtained before stem cell transplant. This sequence originates from a man in his 60s with myelodysplastic syndrome. Some clones in this sample may be carry-over from other donors' samples. The chain couples TRBV6-6 to TRBJ1-6, with a weak D call TRBD1 (5 bases). The CDR3 sequence is CASCVGDSYNSPLHF. In DNA, the CDR3 is TGTGCCAGCTGTGTAGGGGACTCCTATAATTCACCCCTCCACTTT.